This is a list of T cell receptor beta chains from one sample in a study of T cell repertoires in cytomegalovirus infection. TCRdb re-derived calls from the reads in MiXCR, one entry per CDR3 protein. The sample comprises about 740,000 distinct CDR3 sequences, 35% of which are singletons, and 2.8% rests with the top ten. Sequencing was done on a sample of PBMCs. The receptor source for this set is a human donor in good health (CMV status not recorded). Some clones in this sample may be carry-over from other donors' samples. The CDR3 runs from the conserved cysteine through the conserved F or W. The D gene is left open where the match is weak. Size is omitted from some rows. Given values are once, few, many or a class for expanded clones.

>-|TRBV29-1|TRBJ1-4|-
TGCAGCGTTAAAAGGGGGGGGATCGGTAATGAAAAACTGTTTTTT
CSVKRGGIGNEKLFF
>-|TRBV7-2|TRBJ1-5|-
TGTGCCAGCAGCTTAGCGGGCACGAGAAATCAGCCCCAGCATTTT
CASSLAGTRNQPQHF
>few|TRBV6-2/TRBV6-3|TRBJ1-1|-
TGTGCCAGCAGTTACATAGGAAGGGCTGAAGCTTTCTTT
CASSYIGRAEAFF
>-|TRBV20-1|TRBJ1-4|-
TGCAGTGCTAGAGGTGTGGGACATTCTGAAAAACTGTTTTTT
CSARGVGHSEKLFF
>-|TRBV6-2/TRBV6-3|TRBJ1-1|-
TGTGCCAGCAGTTATCGTATGAACACTGAAGCTTTCTTT
CASSYRMNTEAFF
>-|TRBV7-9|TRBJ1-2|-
TGTGCCAGCAGCCGTTGGGCGGGGATCGACTATGGCTACACCTTC
CASSRWAGIDYGYTF
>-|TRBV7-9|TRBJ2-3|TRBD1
TGTGCCAGCAGCTTAGGGTTGGCCCAGGGGGCGAAAGATACGCAGTATTTT
CASSLGLAQGAKDTQYF
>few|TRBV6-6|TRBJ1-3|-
TGTGCCAGCAGTTATTCGCCCTTACTAGGAAACACCATATATTTT
CASSYSPLLGNTIYF
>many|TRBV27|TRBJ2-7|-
TGTGCCAGCAGTTTGGCAATATCATCCTACGAGCAGTACTTC
CASSLAISSYEQYF
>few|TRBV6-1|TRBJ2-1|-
TGTGCCAGCAGTGCCCCTTTTGTCAGGGGCGATGAGCAGTTCTTC
CASSAPFVRGDEQFF
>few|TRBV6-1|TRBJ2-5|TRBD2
TGTGCCAGCGGCCTAGCGGGAGCGGGAGAGACCCAGTACTTC
CASGLAGAGETQYF
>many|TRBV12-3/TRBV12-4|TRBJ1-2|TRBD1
TGTGCCAGCAGTTTCCGGGACAGGGCCCATGGCTACACCTTC
CASSFRDRAHGYTF
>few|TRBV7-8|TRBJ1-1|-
TGTGCCAGCAGCTCGCGGGCCAGAGACACTGAAGCTTTCTTT
CASSSRARDTEAFF
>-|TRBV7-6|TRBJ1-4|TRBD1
TGTGCCAGCAGCTCAACTGGCCGGGACAGGGATGAAAAACTGTTTTTT
CASSSTGRDRDEKLFF
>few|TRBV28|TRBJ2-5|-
TGTGCCAGCAGTTTATACCCGGACAGCCAAGAGACCCAGTACTTC
CASSLYPDSQETQYF
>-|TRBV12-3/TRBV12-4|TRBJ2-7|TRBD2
TGTGCCAGCAGTATCAAACCGGATAGCGGGAGTGGGAACGAGCAGTACTTC
CASSIKPDSGSGNEQYF
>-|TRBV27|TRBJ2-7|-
TGTGCCAGCAGTTTAAGGGGACATTGGTCCTACGAGCAGTACTTC
CASSLRGHWSYEQYF
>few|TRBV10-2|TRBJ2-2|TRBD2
TGCGCCAGCAGTCAAGCGGGGGCCCGTAACACCGGGGAGCTGTTTTTT
CASSQAGARNTGELFF
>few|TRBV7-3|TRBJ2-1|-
TGTGCCAGCAGCTTAAAACGGGCAGGGAATGAGCAGTTCTTC
CASSLKRAGNEQFF
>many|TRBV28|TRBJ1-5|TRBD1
TGTGCCAGCAGTCCCGGGACAGGGGACGGAGAGCGCAATCAGCCCCAGCATTTT
CASSPGTGDGERNQPQHF
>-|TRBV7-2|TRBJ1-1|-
TGTGCCAGCAGCTTTGGAAGGCCTGAAGCTTTCTTT
CASSFGRPEAFF
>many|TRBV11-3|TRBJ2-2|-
TGTGCCAGCAGCTCCGACTCGTCCACCGGGGAGCTGTTTTTT
CASSSDSSTGELFF
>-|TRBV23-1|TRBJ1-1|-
TGCGCCAGCATAAACCGTGGACCCCCCAGGGACTCTGAAGCTTTCTTT
CASINRGPPRDSEAFF
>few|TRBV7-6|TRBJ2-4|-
TGTGCCAGCAGCTCGTTGGGGGATAAGAAAAACATTCAGTACTTC
CASSSLGDKKNIQYF
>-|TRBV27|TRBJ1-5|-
TGTGCCAGCAGTCCGGGACTACACAATCAGCCCCAGCATTTT
CASSPGLHNQPQHF
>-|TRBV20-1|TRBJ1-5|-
TGCAGTGCTTTCCGACCAACCGGCAATCAGCCCCAGCATTTT
CSAFRPTGNQPQHF
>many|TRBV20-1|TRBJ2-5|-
TGCAGTGCTAGGGGGCTTGGGAAGACCCAGTACTTC
CSARGLGKTQYF
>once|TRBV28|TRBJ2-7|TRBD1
TGTGCCACCAGGGGGGACAGGGGGTACGAGCAGTACTTC
CATRGDRGYEQYF
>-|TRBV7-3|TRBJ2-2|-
TGTGCCAGCAGCAAGGGGGGATCCGGGGAGCTGTTTTTT
CASSKGGSGELFF
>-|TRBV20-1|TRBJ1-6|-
TGCAGTGCTAGACTCACCGATCGTCAAAGCTCCTATAATTCACCCCTCCACTTT
CSARLTDRQSSYNSPLHF
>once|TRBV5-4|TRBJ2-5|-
TGTGCCAGCAGCGTTGACAGACAAGAGACCCAGTACTTC
CASSVDRQETQYF
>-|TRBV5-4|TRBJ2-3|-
TGTGCCAGCAGCCCTCGGACTGGAGGAGCGCAGTATTTT
CASSPRTGGAQYF
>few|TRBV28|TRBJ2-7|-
TGTGCCAGCACCTCAGACAGCTACGAGCAGTACTTC
CASTSDSYEQYF
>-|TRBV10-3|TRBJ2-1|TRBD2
TGTGCCATCAGTGAAGATGGGCGGGAGGTGAATGAGCAGTTCTTC
CAISEDGREVNEQFF
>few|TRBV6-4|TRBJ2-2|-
TGTGCCAGCAGTGCATCGGCTGCGAACACCGGGGAGCTGTTTTTT
CASSASAANTGELFF
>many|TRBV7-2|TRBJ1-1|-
TGTGCCAGCAGCTCACCCGGGGGGGGCGCGTCGGCCACTGAAGCTTTCTTT
CASSSPGGGASATEAFF
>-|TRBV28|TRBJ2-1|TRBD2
TGTGCCAGACTCAGACCGGGACTAGCGGGGGGCACCGATGAGCAGTTCTTC
CARLRPGLAGGTDEQFF
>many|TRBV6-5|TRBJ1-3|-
TGTGCCAGCAGTTACTCAGGGTCTGGAAACACCATATATTTT
CASSYSGSGNTIYF
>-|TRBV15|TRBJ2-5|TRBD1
TGTGCCACCAGCGGAGAGACAGGGTCCGTCGAGACCCAGTACTTC
CATSGETGSVETQYF
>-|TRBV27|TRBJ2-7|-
TGTGCCAACAATACCGCGCTTGCGGGGCTATACGAGCAGTACTTC
CANNTALAGLYEQYF
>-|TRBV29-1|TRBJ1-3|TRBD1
TGCAGCGTGGGGGACAGTCCCTCTGGAAACACCATATATTTT
CSVGDSPSGNTIYF
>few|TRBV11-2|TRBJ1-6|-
TGTGCCAGCAGCCCACGACAGGATCGGTCACCCCTCCACTTT
CASSPRQDRSPLHF